Each of the 22 T cell receptor beta chains below was sequenced from the same sample in a study of tumor and adjacent non-tumor tissue in lung cancer. The template was RNA from unsorted bulk tissue. TCRbeta libraries were built with three rounds of nested PCR, modified from ARM-PCR. TCRdb itself ran the multiplex PCR reads through MiXCR, one entry per CDR3 protein. The repertoire has 200,000 to 250,000 distinct CDR3 sequences, 60% to 75% of them found once; the top ten carry roughly a quarter. Material for sequencing was lung tumor tissue. These receptors all stem from a man aged 60-69 years with non-small cell lung cancer.

This chain connects TRBV5-6 to TRBJ2-5, with D possibly being TRBD1 (6 bases). CDR3 length equals 14 residues. V lost 4 bases and J 4 bases, leaving 14 bases between the germline ends. CDR1 is SGHDT, CDR2 YYEEEE, per germline. The CDR3 sequence: CASSGVDSGETQYF. In DNA, the CDR3 is TGTGCCAGCAGCGGGGTGGACAGCGGAGAGACCCAGTACTTC.

The chain is built from TRBV6-5 and TRBJ1-3; D is perhaps TRBD1 (6 bases). Germline assignment: CDR1 MNHEY and CDR2 SVGAGI. The V gene lost 11 bases and the J gene lost 0 bases, with 14 bases spanning the gap. The CDR3 loop spans 14 amino acids. CDR3 amino acids: CAVRGTLSGNTIYF. The CDR3 DNA is TGTGCCGTACGAGGGACACTCTCTGGAAACACCATATATTTT.

In the case of this clonotype: The germline gene is not matched at one end of the junction; a read error may be the cause. The rearrangement uses TRBV5-1 and TRBJ2-1, with 11 bases that match TRBD2. This CDR3 contains 16 residues. CDR1 is SGHRS, CDR2 YFSETQ, per germline. In nucleotides, the CDR3 is TGCGCCAGTAGCTCCGTCCCGGGACTAGCGGCAAATGAGCAGTTCTTC. Translated: CASSSVPGLAANEQFF.

This clonotype was detected many times. The V call is TRBV20-1, the J call TRBJ2-7; 11 bases are shared with TRBD2. The CDR3 runs 16 residues. Germline V gene sequence: CDR1 DFQATT, CDR2 SNEGSKA (reference sequence). The trim removed 5 bases at V and 4 bases at J, leaving 13 bases unmatched. The CDR3 reads CSAPALTSGRKYEQYF. CDR3 bases: TGCAGTGCTCCAGCCCTTACTAGCGGGAGAAAGTACGAGCAGTACTTC.

Concerning this clonotype itself: A junction boundary mismatches the germline segment, possibly from a read error. The chain joins TRBV6-5 to TRBJ1-2; 7 bases are a match to TRBD1. This CDR3 comprises 19 residues. Germline V lookup: CDR1 MNHEY, CDR2 SVGAGI. The DNA for the CDR3 is TGTGTCAGCAGTTACTCGTATCGCTTTCCGGGACAGAGTCCCTATGGCTACACCTTC. Amino acid sequence: CVSSYSYRFPGQSPYGYTF.

For this clonotype: The junction shows a germline mismatch at one end, possibly a read error. The V call is TRBV29-1, the J call TRBJ1-4, with a tentative D call TRBD1 (5 bases). From germline, CDR1 is SQVTM and CDR2 ANQGSEA. This CDR3 has 11 amino acids. The CDR3 coding sequence is TGCAGCGCCGTGACAAGGGGAGAACTGCTTTTT. Translating gives CSAVTRGELLF. Full variable domain (rest looked up from reference TRBV29-1 and TRBJ1-4): SAVISQKPSRDICQRGTSLTIQCQVDSQVTMMFWYRQQPGQSLTLIATANQGSEATYESGFVIDKFPISRPNLTFSTLTVSNMSPEDSSIYLCSAVTRGELLFGSGTQLSVL.

This clonotype occurred many times. The J gene is TRBJ2-7, the V gene TRBV29-1; tentative D call: TRBD2 (5 bases). The germline V gene has CDR1 SQVTM and CDR2 ANQGSEA. Trimming removed 7 bases at V and 4 bases at J, with 11 bases between. The CDR3 is made up of 11 amino acids. The chain's CDR3 is CSAGSGYEQYF. The CDR3 DNA reads as TGCAGCGCCGGGTCGGGGTACGAGCAGTACTTC.

To note about this clonotype: At one end, the junction sequence differs from germline, possibly due to a read error. The V and J genes are TRBV12-3 or TRBV12-4 and TRBJ2-1; 12 nucleotides match TRBD2. This CDR3 is built from 16 residues. CDR3 bases: TGTGCCAGCAGTTTATCTAGCGGGGGGGCCCGCAATGAGCTGTTCTTC. Its protein product is CASSLSSGGARNELFF.

The CDR3 sequence: CAWSVPIQEQFF. DNA for the CDR3: TGTGCCTGGAGTGTCCCGATTCAGGAGCAGTTCTTC. V gene TRBV30 combines with J gene TRBJ2-1; D gene ambiguous. Trimming cost V 0 bases and J 10 bases, with 10 bases left between them. Looked up from germline, CDR1 is GTSNPN and CDR2 is SVGIG (reference sequence). CDR3 size: 12 residues. Variable domain in full (rest from reference TRBV30 and TRBJ2-1): SQTIHQWPATLVQPVGSPLSLECTVEGTSNPNLYWYRQAAGRGLQLLFYSVGIGQISSEVPQNLSASRPQDRQFILSSKKLLLSDSGFYLCAWSVPIQEQFFGPGTRLTVL.

About this clonotype: The junction and the germline gene differ at one end; a read error may be behind it. The CDR3 is CASSLGLATTDTQYF. The CDR3 DNA sequence: TGTGCCAGCAGCCTCGGACTAGCGACCACAGACACGCAGTATTTT. V is TRBV12-3 or TRBV12-4 and J is TRBJ2-3; TRBD2 matches at 9 bases. This CDR3 has 15 residues.

The chain employs TRBV11-2 and TRBJ2-7; 11 bases line up with TRBD1. The CDR3 totals 15 residues. The V gene end was trimmed by 5 bases and the J gene end by 10 bases; junction bases not matched to a gene: 13. Germline CDR1 reads SGHAT; CDR2 reads FQNNGV. CDR3 bases: TGTGCCAGCAGCCAATACGGGACAGGGGGTTTCGAACAGTACTTC. Its translation: CASSQYGTGGFEQYF.

For this clonotype: This may arise from a read error, as a much more abundant clone is one base away. This rearrangement joins TRBV6-1 to TRBJ2-3, with TRBD1 as a possible D gene (5 bases). Trimming removed 6 bases from V and 0 bases from J, with 19 bases in between. The CDR3 sequence is 17 residues long. Germline CDR1 MNHNS, CDR2 SASEGT. This CDR3 reads CASRAKGEGLSTDTQYF. The CDR3 region has the DNA TGTGCCAGCAGGGCAAAAGGGGAAGGCCTCAGCACAGATACGCAGTATTTT.

For this clonotype: The conserved final phenylalanine or tryptophan is absent from the CDR3, which likely points to a read error. The chain employs TRBV29-1 and TRBJ2-2, with TRBD1 as a possible D gene (6 bases). The CDR3 has 15 residues. V lost 4 bases, J lost 3 bases, and 15 bases lay in between. Germline CDR1 and CDR2: SQVTM and ANQGSEA. The CDR3 loop reads CSVVDRGQYTGELFL. The CDR3 region has the DNA TGCAGCGTTGTGGACAGAGGGCAATACACCGGGGAGCTGTTTTTA.

A note on this clonotype: This may stem from a read error, because a much larger clone lies one nucleotide away. The chain combines TRBV6-6 with TRBJ2-6; D remains unclear. Germline values: CDR1 MNHNY, CDR2 SVGAGI (reference sequence). Trimming removed 6 bases from V and 2 bases from J, with 11 bases in between. The CDR3 is made up of 15 amino acids. For the CDR3, the DNA is TGTGCCAGCAGGCCTACAGAGGCTGGGGCCAACGTCCTGACTTTC. This sequence encodes CASRPTEAGANVLTF.

This clonotype was detected ten times or more. The chain couples TRBV20-1 to TRBJ2-6; 7 bases map to TRBD1. The germline V gene has CDR1 DFQATT and CDR2 SNEGSKA (reference sequence). J lost 2 bases, V lost 5 bases, and 9 bases had no gene match. This CDR3 contains 16 residues. CDR3 bases: TGCAGTGCTGGCCAGGGGGAGTCTGCTGGGGCCAACGTCCTGACTTTC. Its translation: CSAGQGESAGANVLTF.

Points on this clonotype: Sequence at one end of the junction differs from germline and may be a read error. This chain joins TRBV6-6 and TRBJ1-1; D is ambiguous. The CDR3 extends over 14 amino acids. The V gene's germline CDR1 is MNHNY and CDR2 SVGAGI (reference sequence). CDR3 amino acids: CASSRSESYTEVFF. The CDR3, as DNA: TGTGCCAGCAGTCGCTCTGAGTCTTACACTGAAGTTTTCTTT.

Details on this clonotype: This may be a read error, as it is one base from a much larger clone. The rearrangement links TRBV6-6 to TRBJ2-3; 7 bases line up with TRBD1. After removal of 4 bases from V and 1 base from J, the junction contained 2 bases not matched to a gene. This CDR3 is built from 14 residues. Germline CDR1 is MNHNY and CDR2 is SVGAGI (reference sequence). CDR3 DNA sequence: TGTGCCAGCAGTTTGGACAGGTGCACAGATACGCAGTATTTT. This codes for CASSLDRCTDTQYF.

The V gene is TRBV20-1, the J gene TRBJ2-5; the match to TRBD2 covers 9 bases. CDR1 is DFQATT and CDR2 is SNEGSKA in the germline V gene (reference sequence). Losses at the gene ends were 6 bases for V and 1 base for J; bases not matched to a gene: 15. The CDR3 is 17 residues long. The CDR3 region has the DNA TGCAGTGCCACAATTTACGGGACTAGCAGCTTCCAAGAGACCCAGTACTTC. Protein: CSATIYGTSSFQETQYF.

This clonotype was observed at least ten times. The rearrangement uses TRBV28 and TRBJ2-5; 7 bases align to TRBD1. The junction had 14 bases not matched to a gene; V was cut back by 5 bases and J by 5 bases. This CDR3 is built from 16 residues. CDR1 and CDR2 (germline): MDHEN, SYDVKM. CDR3 protein: CASSPTGTAIGETQYF. For the CDR3, the DNA is TGTGCCAGCAGTCCCACGGGGACAGCAATCGGGGAGACCCAGTACTTC.

This chain joins TRBV11-2 and TRBJ2-3; D remains unclear. Germline V gives CDR1 SGHAT, CDR2 FQNNGV. Trimming stripped 7 bases from V and 14 bases from J, with 19 bases between. The CDR3 has 12 amino acids. CDR3 region: CASNRIQSTRYF. Written as DNA, the CDR3 is TGTGCCAGCAACCGTATCCAGTCGACGAGGTATTTT. Variable domain in full (rest from reference TRBV11-2 and TRBJ2-3): EAGVAQSPRYKIIEKRQSVAFWCNPISGHATLYWYQQILGQGPKLLIQFQNNGVVDDSQLPKDRFSAERLKGVDSTLKIQPAKLEDSAVYLCASNRIQSTRYFGPGTRLTVL.

This clonotype was observed a handful of times. The chain couples TRBV20-1 to TRBJ1-5, with a possible D match to TRBD1 (5 bases). V lost 7 bases and J 0 bases, leaving 13 bases between the germline ends. The CDR3 runs to 14 residues. Germline CDR1 DFQATT, CDR2 SNEGSKA (reference sequence). The CDR3 bases are TGCAGTGTTAGGACAAGATATAGCAATCAGCCCCAGCATTTT. It specifies CSVRTRYSNQPQHF.

As regards this clonotype: At one end, the junction sequence differs from germline, possibly due to a read error. The chain links TRBV11-3 to TRBJ1-1; no definite D call. This CDR3 has 14 residues. Germline values: CDR1 SGHNT, CDR2 YENEEA. The CDR3 protein is CASSRSEDNTEDFF. CDR3 sequence (DNA): TGTGCCAGCAGCCGCAGTGAAGACAACACTGAAGATTTCTTC. The whole variable domain, filled in from reference TRBV11-3 and TRBJ1-1, reads EAGVVQSPRYKIIEKKQPVAFWCNPISGHNTLYWYLQNLGQGPELLIRYENEEAVDDSQLPKDRFSAERLKGVDSTLKIQPAELGDSAVYLCASSRSEDNTEDFFGQGTRLTVV.